Below, 10 T cell receptor beta chains from the same sample are listed, as sequenced in a study of shared clonotypes between healthy human individuals. Only CD45RO-negative cells positively selected for CCR7 counted as naive CD8 cells, so terminally differentiated effector memory CD45RA+ cells were excluded. Profiling relied on immunoSEQ multiplex PCR, and the TCRdb table lists in-frame clones only, not all of them. The sample has 2 million to 2.5 million clones; 90% to 95% are singletons. Material for sequencing was naive CD8+ T cells from PBMCs. These receptors originate from a man aged 18 to 29 in good health. Some clones in this sample may be carry-over from other donors' samples.

The J gene is TRBJ1-1, the V gene TRBV6-5; 7 nucleotides match TRBD1. The germline gives CDR1 MNHEY, CDR2 SVGAGI. This CDR3 region has 13 residues. V lost 4 bases to trimming and J lost 6 bases; unmatched junction nucleotides: 5. CDR3: CASSFNRGAEAFF. The CDR3 nucleotides are TGTGCCAGCAGTTTTAACAGGGGCGCTGAAGCTTTCTTT.

V and J are TRBV19 and TRBJ2-7; 8 bases match TRBD2. V was pared by 7 bases and J by 9 bases, with 14 bases of the junction left unmatched. Germline assignment: CDR1 LNHDA and CDR2 SQIVND (reference sequence). The CDR3 contains 14 residues. The DNA for the CDR3 is TGTGCCAGTAAAGACTCCGGGACGGGGGGGAGGCAGTACTTC. Amino acid sequence: CASKDSGTGGRQYF. Full variable domain (outside the CDR3, taken from reference TRBV19 and TRBJ2-7): DGGITQSPKYLFRKEGQNVTLSCEQNLNHDAMYWYRQDPGQGLRLIYYSQIVNDFQKGDIAEGYSVSREKKESFPLTVTSAQKNPTAFYLCASKDSGTGGRQYFGPGTRLTVT.

V usage is TRBV27 and J usage is TRBJ2-5; 7 bases are shared with TRBD2. V lost 6 bases and J lost 2; bases outside the gene matches: 12. The CDR3 runs to 16 residues. Per the germline V gene, CDR1 is MNHEY and CDR2 is SMNVEV (reference sequence). CDR3 sequence reads: CASRPRLAPIQETQYF. The DNA of the CDR3 is TGTGCCAGCAGACCTAGACTAGCCCCTATACAAGAGACCCAGTACTTC.

Concerning this clone itself: The same CDR3 is also encoded by other DNA sequences in this sample. The gene calls are TRBV7-9 and TRBJ1-5, with D unresolved. Trimming left V 1 base short and J 0 bases short, with 7 bases between. From germline, CDR1 is SEHNR and CDR2 FQNEAQ (reference sequence). The CDR3 is made up of 15 amino acids. DNA for the CDR3: TGTGCCAGCAGCTTAGGGCAGTATAGCAATCAGCCCCAGCATTTT. Translated: CASSLGQYSNQPQHF.

The chain joins TRBV7-3 to TRBJ2-3; the match to TRBD2 covers 9 bases. Germline CDR1 reads SGHTA; CDR2 reads FQGTGA. The V and J ends lost 5 bases and 5 bases, in that order; junction bases with no gene match: 8. The CDR3 contains 15 residues. CDR3 sequence reads: CASSVAGERGDTQYF. The DNA of the CDR3 is TGTGCCAGCAGCGTAGCGGGAGAACGGGGAGATACGCAGTATTTT.

The chain uses TRBV6-1 and TRBJ2-1; possibly TRBD1 for D (5 bases). The CDR3 spans 14 residues. CDR1 is MNHNS, CDR2 SASEGT, per germline. Trimming left V 7 bases short and J 0 bases short, with 10 bases between. The DNA of the CDR3 is TGTGCCAGCATCGATAGGGGCTCCTACAATGAGCAGTTCTTC. Translating it yields CASIDRGSYNEQFF.

The chain links TRBV5-6 to TRBJ1-6; D gene ambiguous. Germline assignment: CDR1 SGHDT and CDR2 YYEEEE. CDR3 length: 13 amino acids. Trimming took off 2 bases at V and 7 bases at J, with 7 bases between the two ends. CDR3: CASSFLTNSPLHF. The CDR3 nucleotides are TGTGCCAGCAGCTTTCTGACCAATTCACCCCTCCACTTT.

The chain links TRBV19 to TRBJ1-5; no clear D gene. CDR3 length: 13 amino acids. The germline V gene has CDR1 LNHDA and CDR2 SQIVND (reference sequence). V shed 5 bases and J shed 3 bases, with 8 bases lying between them. CDR3 bases: TGTGCCAGTAGTGGGTACAACAATCAGCCCCAGCATTTT. This gives the protein CASSGYNNQPQHF.

Points on this clone: Other DNA sequences from this sample encode an identical CDR3 as well. The V call is TRBV7-3, the J call TRBJ1-1; no definite D call. V lost 1 base, J lost 1 base, and 10 bases lay in between. Germline CDR1 SGHTA, CDR2 FQGTGA. This CDR3 has 15 residues. CDR3 sequence reads: CASSLIRGKNTEAFF. The CDR3 coding sequence is TGTGCCAGCAGCTTAATCCGCGGAAAGAACACTGAAGCTTTCTTT.

The chain recombines TRBV29-1 with TRBJ2-5; TRBD1 agrees at 7 bases. V gave up 2 bases and J gave up 6 bases; unmatched junction bases: 6. Per germline, CDR1 SQVTM and CDR2 ANQGSEA. There are 13 residues in the CDR3. For the CDR3, the DNA is TGCAGCGTTGAATTGACAGGGTCGAAGACCCAGTACTTC. Encoded protein: CSVELTGSKTQYF.